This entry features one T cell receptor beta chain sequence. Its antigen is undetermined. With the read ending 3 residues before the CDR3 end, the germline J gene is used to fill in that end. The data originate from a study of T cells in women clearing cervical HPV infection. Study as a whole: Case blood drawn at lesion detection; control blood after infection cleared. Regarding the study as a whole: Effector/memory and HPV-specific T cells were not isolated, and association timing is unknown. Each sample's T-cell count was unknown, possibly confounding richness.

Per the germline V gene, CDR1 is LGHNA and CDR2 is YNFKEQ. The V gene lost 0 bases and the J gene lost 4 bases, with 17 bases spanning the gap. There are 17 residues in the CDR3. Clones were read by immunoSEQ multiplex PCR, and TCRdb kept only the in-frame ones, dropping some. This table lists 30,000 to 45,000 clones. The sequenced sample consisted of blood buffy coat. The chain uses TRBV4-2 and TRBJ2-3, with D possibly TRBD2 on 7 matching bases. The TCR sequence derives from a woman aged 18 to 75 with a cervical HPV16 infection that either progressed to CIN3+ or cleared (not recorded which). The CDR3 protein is CASSQDTTGGGADTQYF. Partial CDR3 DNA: TGTGCCAGCAGCCAAGATACTACGGGGGGCGGAGCAGATACG.